The table lists the clone carrying this T cell receptor beta chain with a count of one. These data originate in a study of blood T cell repertoires in COVID-19. Study details: Sample material is recorded as cDNA or gDNA derived from T cells, B-cell-depleted T cells, or PBMCs.

Produced via immunoSEQ multiplex PCR; TCRdb's table is partial and in-frame only. The sample includes approximately 75,000 clones, roughly 83% seen only once; the top ten take about 18%. The CDR3 is 15 amino acids. Germline trimming cut 6 bases from V and 6 bases from J; bases unmatched to any gene: 6. Germline V lookup: CDR1 MNHEY, CDR2 SMNVEV (reference sequence). This TCR derives from a woman over 75 with acute or convalescent COVID-19. Source material: peripheral blood. The chain links TRBV27 to TRBJ1-6, with 9 positions matching TRBD1. CDR3 DNA: TGTGCCAGCAGGCCGGACAGGGGAGTTAATTCACCCCTCCACTTT. Translated: CASRPDRGVNSPLHF.